This TCR beta chain came from a study of CD8 T cells in Susac syndrome. This CDR3 is built from 15 residues. The germline V gene encodes CDR1 SGHRS and CDR2 YFSETQ. The V end was cut by 3 bases, the J end by 0 bases, with 10 bases between. Random hexamers were used to reverse transcribe roughly 0.5 to 1 ug of RNA. It was immunoSEQ multiplex PCR that amplified TCR beta CDR3 across 54 Vbeta and 13 Jbeta. Using its own MiXCR run on the immunoSEQ multiplex PCR reads, TCRdb lists one record per CDR3 protein. The table records about 170,000 distinct CDR3 sequences, approximately 94% of them present only once. Sequencing of TCR beta was performed on blood CD8+ and CD4+ T cells. The multiple sclerosis control group comprised treatment-naive patients with stable or active relapsing-remitting disease. Isolation of CD8+ and CD4+ T cells was performed negatively, whereas enrichment of TEMRA cells was done by FACS.

This TCR was recovered from a human donor with multiple sclerosis. V and J are TRBV5-1 and TRBJ2-4; the D is unclear. The sequenced sample consisted of CD4+ T cells from PBMCs. The CDR3 DNA follows: TGCGCCAGCAGCTCCGGACGACTAGCCAAAAACATTCAGTACTTC. Its translation: CASSSGRLAKNIQYF.